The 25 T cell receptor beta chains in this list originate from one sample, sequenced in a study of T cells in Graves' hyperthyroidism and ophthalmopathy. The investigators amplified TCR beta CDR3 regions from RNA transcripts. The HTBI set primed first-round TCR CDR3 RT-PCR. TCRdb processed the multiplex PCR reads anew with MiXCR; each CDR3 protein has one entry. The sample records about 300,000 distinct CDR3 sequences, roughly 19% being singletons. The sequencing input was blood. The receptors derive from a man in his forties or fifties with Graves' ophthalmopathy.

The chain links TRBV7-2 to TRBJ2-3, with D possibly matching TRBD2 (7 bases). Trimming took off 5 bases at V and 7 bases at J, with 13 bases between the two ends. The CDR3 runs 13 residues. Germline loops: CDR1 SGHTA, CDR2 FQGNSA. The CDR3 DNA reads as TGTGCCAGCAGCGGGGGGGCTAAAAATACGCAGTATTTT. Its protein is CASSGGAKNTQYF.

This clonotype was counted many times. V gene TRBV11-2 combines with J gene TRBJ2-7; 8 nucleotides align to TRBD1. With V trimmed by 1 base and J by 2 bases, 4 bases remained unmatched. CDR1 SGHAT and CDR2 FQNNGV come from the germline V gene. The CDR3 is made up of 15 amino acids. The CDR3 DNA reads TGTGCCAGCAGCTTAGGGGACAGGAAGACCTACGAGCAGTACTTC. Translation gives CASSLGDRKTYEQYF. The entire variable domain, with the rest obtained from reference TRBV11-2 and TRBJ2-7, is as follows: EAGVAQSPRYKIIEKRQSVAFWCNPISGHATLYWYQQILGQGPKLLIQFQNNGVVDDSQLPKDRFSAERLKGVDSTLKIQPAKLEDSAVYLCASSLGDRKTYEQYFGPGTRLTVT.

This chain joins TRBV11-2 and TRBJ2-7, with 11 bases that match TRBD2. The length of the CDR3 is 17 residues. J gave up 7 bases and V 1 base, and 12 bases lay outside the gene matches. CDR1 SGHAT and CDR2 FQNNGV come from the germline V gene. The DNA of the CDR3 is TGTGCCAGCAGCTTAGGTCCCCTAGCGGGAGGTGGAAGGGAGCAGTACTTC. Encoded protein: CASSLGPLAGGGREQYF.

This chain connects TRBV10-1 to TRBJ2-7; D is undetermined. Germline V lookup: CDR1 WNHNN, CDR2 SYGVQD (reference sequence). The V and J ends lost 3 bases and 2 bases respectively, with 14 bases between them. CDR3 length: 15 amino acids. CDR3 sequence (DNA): TGCGCCAGCAGTGAAGGTGGAACAGCCGCCTACGAGCAGTACTTC. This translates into CASSEGGTAAYEQYF.

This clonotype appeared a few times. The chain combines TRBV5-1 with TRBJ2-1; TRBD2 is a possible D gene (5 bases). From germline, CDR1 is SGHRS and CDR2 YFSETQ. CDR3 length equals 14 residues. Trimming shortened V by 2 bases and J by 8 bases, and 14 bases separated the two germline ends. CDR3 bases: TGCGCCAGCAGCTTTTTCCCGGGAACGGATGAGCAGTTCTTC. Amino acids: CASSFFPGTDEQFF. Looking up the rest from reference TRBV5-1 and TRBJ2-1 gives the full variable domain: KAGVTQTPRYLIKTRGQQVTLSCSPISGHRSVSWYQQTPGQGLQFLFEYFSETQRNKGNFPGRFSGRQFSNSRSEMNVSTLELGDSALYLCASSFFPGTDEQFFGPGTRLTVL.

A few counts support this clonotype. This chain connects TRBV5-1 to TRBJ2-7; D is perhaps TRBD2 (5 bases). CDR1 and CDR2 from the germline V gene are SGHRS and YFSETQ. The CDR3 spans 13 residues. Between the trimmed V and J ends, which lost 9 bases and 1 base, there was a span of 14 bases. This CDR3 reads CATKRADSYEQYF. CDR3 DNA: TGCGCCACCAAGAGAGCGGATTCCTACGAGCAGTACTTC.

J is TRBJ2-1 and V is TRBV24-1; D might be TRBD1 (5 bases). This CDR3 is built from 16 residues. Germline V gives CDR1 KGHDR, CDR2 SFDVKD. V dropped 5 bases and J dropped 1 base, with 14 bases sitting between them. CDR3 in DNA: TGTGCCACCAGTGGACCCCCCGACAGATCCTACAATGAGCAGTTCTTC. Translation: CATSGPPDRSYNEQFF.

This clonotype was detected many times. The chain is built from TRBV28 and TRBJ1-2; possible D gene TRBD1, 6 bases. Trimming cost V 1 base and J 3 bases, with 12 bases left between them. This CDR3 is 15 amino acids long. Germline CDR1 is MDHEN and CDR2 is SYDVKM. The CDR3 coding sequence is TGTGCCAGCAGTTTATCTCCCCAGGGGTACTATGGCTACACCTTC. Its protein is CASSLSPQGYYGYTF.

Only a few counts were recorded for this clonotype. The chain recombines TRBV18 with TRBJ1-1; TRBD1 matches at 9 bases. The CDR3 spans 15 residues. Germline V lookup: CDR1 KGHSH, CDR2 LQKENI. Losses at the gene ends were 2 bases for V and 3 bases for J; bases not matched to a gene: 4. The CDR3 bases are TGTGCCAGCTCACCAGGGACAGGGCAAGACACTGAAGCTTTCTTT. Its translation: CASSPGTGQDTEAFF.

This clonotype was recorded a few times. CDR3 sequence reads: CAGAALAGGRETQYF. CDR3 bases: TGTGCCGGAGCGGCTCTAGCGGGAGGGCGGGAGACCCAGTACTTC. The chain has TRBV6-1 and TRBJ2-5; 12 bases align to TRBD2. Germline V gene sequence: CDR1 MNHNS, CDR2 SASEGT. The trim removed 11 bases at V and 5 bases at J, leaving 12 bases unmatched. CDR3 length: 15 amino acids.

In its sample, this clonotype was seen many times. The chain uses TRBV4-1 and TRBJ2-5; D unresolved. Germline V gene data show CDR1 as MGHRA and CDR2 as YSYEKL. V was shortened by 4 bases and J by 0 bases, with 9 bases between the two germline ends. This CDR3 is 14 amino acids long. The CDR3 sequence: CASSPGTNQETQYF. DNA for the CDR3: TGCGCCAGCAGCCCCGGAACCAACCAAGAGACCCAGTACTTC.

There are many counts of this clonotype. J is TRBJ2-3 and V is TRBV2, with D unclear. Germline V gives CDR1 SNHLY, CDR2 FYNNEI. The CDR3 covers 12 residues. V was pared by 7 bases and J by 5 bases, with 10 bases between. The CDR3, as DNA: TGTGCCAGCACCTTGGACCGAGATACGCAGTATTTT. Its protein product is CASTLDRDTQYF.

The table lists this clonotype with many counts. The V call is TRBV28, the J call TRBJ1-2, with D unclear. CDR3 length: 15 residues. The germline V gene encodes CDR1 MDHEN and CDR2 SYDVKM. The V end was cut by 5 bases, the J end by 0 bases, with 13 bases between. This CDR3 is CASSPRGIANYGYTF. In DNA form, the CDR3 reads TGTGCCAGCAGTCCCCGGGGAATAGCTAACTATGGCTACACCTTC.

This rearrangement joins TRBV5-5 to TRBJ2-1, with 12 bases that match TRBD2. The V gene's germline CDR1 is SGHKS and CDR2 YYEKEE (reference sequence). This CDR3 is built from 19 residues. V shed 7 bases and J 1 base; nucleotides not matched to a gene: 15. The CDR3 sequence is CASRILALAGGLSYNEQFF. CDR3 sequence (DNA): TGTGCCAGCCGAATATTGGCCCTAGCGGGAGGGTTATCCTACAATGAGCAGTTCTTC.

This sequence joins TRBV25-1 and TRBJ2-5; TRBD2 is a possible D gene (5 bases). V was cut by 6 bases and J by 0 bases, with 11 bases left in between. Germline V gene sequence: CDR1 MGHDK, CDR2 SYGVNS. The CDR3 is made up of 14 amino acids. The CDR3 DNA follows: TGTGCCAGCAGGTTCCCGGGGTACCAAGAGACCCAGTACTTC. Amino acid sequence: CASRFPGYQETQYF.

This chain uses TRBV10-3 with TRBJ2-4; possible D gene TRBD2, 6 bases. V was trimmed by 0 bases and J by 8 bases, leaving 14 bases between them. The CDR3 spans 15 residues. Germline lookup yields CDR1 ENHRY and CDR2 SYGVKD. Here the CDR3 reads CAISESSPSVDIQYF. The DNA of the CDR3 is TGTGCCATCAGTGAGTCGAGCCCTAGCGTAGACATTCAGTACTTC.

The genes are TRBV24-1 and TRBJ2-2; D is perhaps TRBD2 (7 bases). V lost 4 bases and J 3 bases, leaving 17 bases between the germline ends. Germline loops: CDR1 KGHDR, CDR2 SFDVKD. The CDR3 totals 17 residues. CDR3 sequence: CATSDSWGGKDTGELFF. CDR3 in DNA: TGTGCCACCAGTGACTCCTGGGGGGGCAAGGACACCGGGGAGCTGTTTTTT.

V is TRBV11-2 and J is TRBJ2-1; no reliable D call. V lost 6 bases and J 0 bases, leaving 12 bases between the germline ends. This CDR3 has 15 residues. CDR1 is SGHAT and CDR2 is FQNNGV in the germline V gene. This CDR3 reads CASRDWRVSYNEQFF. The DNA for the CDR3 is TGTGCCAGCAGGGATTGGAGAGTCTCCTACAATGAGCAGTTCTTC.

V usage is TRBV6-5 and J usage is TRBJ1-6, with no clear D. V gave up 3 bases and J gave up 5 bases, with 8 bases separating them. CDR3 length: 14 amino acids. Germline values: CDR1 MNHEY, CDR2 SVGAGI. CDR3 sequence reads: CASSYYVDNSPLHF. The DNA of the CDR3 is TGTGCCAGCAGTTATTATGTAGATAATTCACCCCTCCACTTT.

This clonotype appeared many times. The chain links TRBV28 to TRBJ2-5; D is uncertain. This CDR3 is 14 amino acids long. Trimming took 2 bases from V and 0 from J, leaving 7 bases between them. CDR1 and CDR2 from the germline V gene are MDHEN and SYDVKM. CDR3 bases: TGTGCCAGCAGTTTAGTGGGGTACCAAGAGACCCAGTACTTC. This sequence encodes CASSLVGYQETQYF.

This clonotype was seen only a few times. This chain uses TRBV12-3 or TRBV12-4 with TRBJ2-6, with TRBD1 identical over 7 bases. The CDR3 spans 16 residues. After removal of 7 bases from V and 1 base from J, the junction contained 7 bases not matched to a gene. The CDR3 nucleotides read TGTGCCAGCACCTCCCAACAGGGGTCTGGGGCCAACGTCCTGACTTTC. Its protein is CASTSQQGSGANVLTF.

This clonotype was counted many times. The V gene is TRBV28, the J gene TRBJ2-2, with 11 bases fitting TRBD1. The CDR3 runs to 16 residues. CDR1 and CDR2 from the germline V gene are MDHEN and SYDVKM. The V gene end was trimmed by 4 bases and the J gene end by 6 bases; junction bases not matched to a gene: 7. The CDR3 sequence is CASSSGQGAEAGELFF. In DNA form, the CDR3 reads TGTGCCAGCAGTTCCGGACAGGGGGCCGAGGCCGGGGAGCTGTTTTTT.

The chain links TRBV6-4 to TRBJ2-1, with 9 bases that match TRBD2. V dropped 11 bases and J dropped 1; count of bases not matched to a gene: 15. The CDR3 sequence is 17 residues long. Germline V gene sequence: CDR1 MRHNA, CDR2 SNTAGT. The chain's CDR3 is CAGHRVVAGVSYNEQFF. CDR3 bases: TGTGCCGGACACAGAGTGGTAGCGGGAGTTTCCTACAATGAGCAGTTCTTC.

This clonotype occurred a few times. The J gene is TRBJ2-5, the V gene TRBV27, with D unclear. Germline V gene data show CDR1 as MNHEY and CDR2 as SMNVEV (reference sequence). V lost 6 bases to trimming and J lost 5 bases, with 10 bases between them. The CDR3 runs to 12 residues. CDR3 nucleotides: TGTGCCAGCAGCGACGGGTGGGAGACCCAGTACTTC. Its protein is CASSDGWETQYF.

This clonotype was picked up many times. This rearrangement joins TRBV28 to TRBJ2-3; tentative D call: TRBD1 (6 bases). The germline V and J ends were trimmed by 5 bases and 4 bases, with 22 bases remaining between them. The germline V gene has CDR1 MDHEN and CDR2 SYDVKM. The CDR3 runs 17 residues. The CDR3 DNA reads TGTGCCAGCAGTGAAGTATCAGGGGCCAAAAGACCAGATACGCAGTATTTT. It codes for CASSEVSGAKRPDTQYF.